Each of the 20 T cell receptor beta chains below was sequenced from the same sample in a study of cytomegalovirus exposure and HLA in healthy donors. The PCR contained 60 Vbeta and 13 Jbeta primers. Data came from immunoSEQ multiplex PCR; TCRdb stores just in-frame clones and leaves some out. Here the sample spans about 190,000 clones, about 85% being singletons. The sample taken for sequencing was PBMCs. These TCRs come from a woman aged 45 to 65 in good health and CMV-seropositive.

The chain carries TRBV28 and TRBJ2-3; D gene ambiguous. This CDR3 spans 13 amino acids. Per germline, CDR1 MDHEN and CDR2 SYDVKM. Deletions cut 8 bases from V and 2 bases from J, with 11 bases between. CDR3 sequence: CASAARYTDTQYF. For the CDR3, the DNA is TGTGCCAGCGCCGCCAGGTACACAGATACGCAGTATTTT.

This chain links TRBV19 with TRBJ1-2; D not resolved. CDR1 LNHDA and CDR2 SQIVND come from the germline V gene (reference sequence). The V and J ends lost 3 bases and 7 bases respectively, with 6 bases between them. This CDR3 is 11 amino acids long. CDR3 DNA: TGTGCCAGTAGTATCGAAGCTGGCTACACCTTC. Translation: CASSIEAGYTF.

This clone appeared once. This chain joins TRBV9 and TRBJ1-1; TRBD1 might be the D (6 bases). V gave up 3 bases and J gave up 4 bases, with 16 bases separating them. There are 15 residues in the CDR3. The germline gives CDR1 SGDLS, CDR2 YYNGEE. CDR3 loop: CASSAGGGQGTEAFF. The CDR3 DNA follows: TGTGCCAGCAGCGCGGGGGGGGGCCAGGGCACTGAAGCTTTCTTT.

The rearrangement links TRBV20-1 to TRBJ1-2; tentatively, D is TRBD1 (5 bases). Per the germline V gene, CDR1 is DFQATT and CDR2 is SNEGSKA (reference sequence). The CDR3 is made up of 11 amino acids. The CDR3 protein is CRATANYGYTF. CDR3 nucleotide sequence: TGCAGGGCGACAGCCAACTATGGCTACACCTTC.

The chain recombines TRBV7-3 with TRBJ2-2; 13 bases are shared with TRBD2. V gave up 5 bases and J gave up 3 bases; unmatched junction bases: 12. CDR1 and CDR2 from the germline V gene are SGHTA and FQGTGA. The CDR3 loop spans 19 amino acids. CDR3 DNA sequence: TGTGCCAGCAGCCGGGCTAAACTAGCGGGGGGGCCTCACACCGGGGAGCTGTTTTTT. Translation gives CASSRAKLAGGPHTGELFF.

The rearrangement links TRBV30 to TRBJ2-4; 7 nucleotides agree with TRBD1. V was clipped by 1 base and J by 7 bases; unmatched bases: 13. The CDR3 contains 16 residues. Germline lookup yields CDR1 GTSNPN and CDR2 SVGIG (reference sequence). For the CDR3, the DNA is TGTGCCTGGAGTGAGGGGGCGACAGCATTGAAGAACATTCAGTACTTC. It encodes CAWSEGATALKNIQYF.

Ten or more counts support this clone. The V gene is TRBV6-5, the J gene TRBJ1-1; 8 nucleotides align to TRBD1. CDR1 and CDR2 (germline): MNHEY, SVGAGI. This CDR3 spans 14 amino acids. Trimming removed 6 bases from V and 2 bases from J; junction bases left unmatched: 5. CDR3 amino acids: CASRSAGGNTEAFF. In nucleotides, the CDR3 is TGTGCCAGCAGGTCGGCAGGGGGCAACACTGAAGCTTTCTTT.

The gene calls are TRBV30 and TRBJ1-1, with a possible D match to TRBD1 (6 bases). The CDR3 covers 11 residues. CDR1 is GTSNPN and CDR2 is SVGIG in the germline V gene (reference sequence). The germline V and J ends were trimmed by 5 bases and 10 bases, with 14 bases remaining between them. This CDR3 is CAWGLGRGAFF. For the CDR3, the DNA is TGTGCCTGGGGCCTCGGCAGGGGAGCTTTCTTT.

The J gene is TRBJ2-1, the V gene TRBV6-5; 14 bases align to TRBD2. Germline values: CDR1 MNHEY, CDR2 SVGAGI. V was clipped by 5 bases and J by 8 bases; unmatched bases: 5. CDR3 length: 15 amino acids. The CDR3 DNA reads TGTGCCAGCAGTCGCGGGACTAGCGGGGGCTATGAGCAGTTCTTC. Amino acids: CASSRGTSGGYEQFF.

The rearrangement joins TRBV6-1 to TRBJ1-2; D gene ambiguous. This CDR3 has 14 amino acids. Trimming cost V 3 bases and J 3 bases, with 11 bases left between them. CDR1 and CDR2 from the germline V gene are MNHNS and SASEGT. CDR3 loop: CASSEGTPYYGYTF. Here the CDR3 DNA reads TGTGCCAGCAGTGAGGGCACTCCATACTATGGCTACACCTTC.

The CDR3 coding sequence is TGTGCCAGCAGTTTAGTACGAGGATCTTTCTTT. Translating gives CASSLVRGSFF. V usage is TRBV28 and J usage is TRBJ1-1; D is undetermined. This CDR3 spans 11 amino acids. CDR1 and CDR2 (germline): MDHEN, SYDVKM. The germline V and J ends were trimmed by 2 bases and 12 bases, with 10 bases remaining between them.

V is TRBV4-1 and J is TRBJ1-5, with D possibly matching TRBD1 (5 bases). This CDR3 is built from 15 residues. Germline CDR1 is MGHRA and CDR2 is YSYEKL. The V end was cut by 3 bases, the J end by 3 bases, with 12 bases between. The CDR3: CASSQDTHYNQPQHF. The CDR3 region has the DNA TGCGCCAGCAGCCAGGACACCCATTACAATCAGCCCCAGCATTTT.

V is TRBV2 and J is TRBJ2-1; D possibly corresponds to TRBD2 (5 bases). V was pared by 4 bases and J by 4 bases, with 8 bases between. The CDR3 extends over 13 amino acids. Germline CDR1 reads SNHLY; CDR2 reads FYNNEI. CDR3: CASSVRAYNEQFF. In nucleotides, the CDR3 is TGTGCCAGCAGTGTGAGGGCTTACAATGAGCAGTTCTTC.

The chain uses TRBV5-1 and TRBJ2-1, with a weak D call TRBD2 (6 bases). The germline CDR1 and CDR2 sequences are SGHRS and YFSETQ. This CDR3 is 15 amino acids long. V lost 2 bases, J lost 5 bases, and 14 bases lay in between. The CDR3: CASSFPLEGHNEQFF. As DNA, the CDR3 is TGCGCCAGCAGCTTCCCATTGGAGGGCCACAATGAGCAGTTCTTC.

The chain joins TRBV18 to TRBJ2-5; 7 positions match TRBD1. This CDR3 spans 15 amino acids. The germline V gene has CDR1 KGHSH and CDR2 LQKENI. The ends lost 6 bases at V and 1 base at J; junction bases unmatched: 8. This chain's CDR3 is CASSLMDRTQETQYF. CDR3 nucleotides: TGTGCCAGCTCCCTGATGGACAGGACCCAAGAGACCCAGTACTTC. Based on the CDR3 plus reference TRBV18 and TRBJ2-5, the full variable domain is NAGVMQNPRHLVRRRGQEARLRCSPMKGHSHVYWYRQLPEEGLKFMVYLQKENIIDESGMPKERFSAEFPKEGPSILRIQQVVRGDSAAYFCASSLMDRTQETQYFGPGTRLLVL.

The CDR3 reads CASSYVVVNMNTEAFF. The CDR3 region has the DNA TGTGCCAGCAGTTACGTCGTTGTGAACATGAACACTGAAGCTTTCTTT. J is TRBJ1-1 and V is TRBV6-5; no clear D. V shed 2 bases and J shed 0 bases, with 13 bases lying between them. Germline V lookup: CDR1 MNHEY, CDR2 SVGAGI. The CDR3 contains 16 residues.

This clone was seen a single time. The chain recombines TRBV18 with TRBJ1-5; no firm D call. V lost 6 bases and J 4 bases, leaving 10 bases between the germline ends. The CDR3 length is 13 residues. Germline lookup yields CDR1 KGHSH and CDR2 LQKENI. Here the CDR3 reads CASSVLENQPQHF. CDR3 sequence (DNA): TGTGCCAGCTCCGTACTTGAGAATCAGCCCCAGCATTTT.

The chain has TRBV5-1 and TRBJ2-5, with 10 bases that match TRBD1. The V gene's germline CDR1 is SGHRS and CDR2 YFSETQ. The CDR3 runs 16 residues. The V and J ends lost 0 bases and 1 base, in that order; junction bases with no gene match: 3. The chain's CDR3 is CASSLVGQGSQETQYF. The CDR3 DNA is TGCGCCAGCAGCTTGGTGGGACAGGGGTCCCAAGAGACCCAGTACTTC. Full variable domain (remainder filled in from reference TRBV5-1 and TRBJ2-5): KAGVTQTPRYLIKTRGQQVTLSCSPISGHRSVSWYQQTPGQGLQFLFEYFSETQRNKGNFPGRFSGRQFSNSRSEMNVSTLELGDSALYLCASSLVGQGSQETQYFGPGTRLLVL.

The chain has TRBV5-4 and TRBJ1-1, with 7 bases aligning to TRBD1. Germline CDR1 reads SGHNT; CDR2 reads YYREEE (reference sequence). There are 15 residues in the CDR3. V gave up 2 bases and J gave up 7 bases; unmatched junction bases: 11. CDR3 region: CASSFGLGGRGEAFF. CDR3 nucleotides: TGTGCCAGCAGCTTTGGGCTAGGGGGCAGGGGTGAAGCTTTCTTT.

The sample holds many counts of this clone. The chain combines TRBV30 with TRBJ1-4; the D gene is possibly TRBD1 (6 bases). Trimming took 1 base from V and 0 from J, leaving 18 bases between them. The V gene's germline CDR1 is GTSNPN and CDR2 SVGIG (reference sequence). The CDR3 spans 18 residues. As DNA, the CDR3 is TGTGCCTGGAGTGCCTTCTCCGGGACATTTGCAACTAATGAAAAACTGTTTTTT. Translating gives CAWSAFSGTFATNEKLFF.